These 26 T cell receptor beta chains were all obtained from the same sample, sequenced in a study of spatial heterogeneity in lung cancer. As to time point: sample taken at primary tumor resection. Whole RNA from tumor, nontumor lung or frozen PBMC was sequenced unsorted. MiXCR, run by TCRdb on the 5' RACE reads, gives a single entry per CDR3 protein. The repertoire includes tens of thousands of distinct CDR3 sequences, about 4.6% of them detected once, and roughly 36% sits in the top ten. Sample: PBMCs, taken at surgery. The receptor set was obtained from a male donor with early-stage non-small cell lung cancer.

At least ten counts were recorded for this clonotype. The V call is TRBV4-2, the J call TRBJ1-4; possibly TRBD1 for D (6 bases). From germline, CDR1 is LGHNA and CDR2 YNFKEQ. The CDR3 loop spans 15 amino acids. The V end lost 4 bases, the J end lost 8 bases, and 17 bases lay between the germline ends. CDR3 protein: CASSPRQDFEEKLFF. In nucleotides, the CDR3 is TGTGCCAGCAGCCCGCGACAGGATTTCGAGGAAAAACTGTTTTTT.

The chain employs TRBV6-2 or TRBV6-3 and TRBJ1-6, with D unresolved. This CDR3 comprises 14 residues. Germline CDR1 is MNHEY and CDR2 is SVGEGT. The germline V and J ends were trimmed by 7 bases and 0 bases, with 7 bases remaining between them. The CDR3 loop reads CASKRDSYNSPLHF. CDR3 DNA: TGTGCCAGCAAAAGGGACTCCTATAATTCACCCCTCCACTTT.

This clonotype was seen only a few times. This chain connects TRBV7-3 to TRBJ2-7; D is perhaps TRBD2 (7 bases). This CDR3 is 14 amino acids long. Germline V gives CDR1 SGHTA, CDR2 FQGTGA. V gave up 5 bases and J gave up 3 bases, with 14 bases separating them. CDR3 region: CASSRGGRNYEQYF. The CDR3 bases are TGTGCCAGCAGCAGGGGGGGGAGAAACTACGAGCAGTACTTC.

This clonotype has ten or more counts. The chain employs TRBV7-9 and TRBJ1-1, with D unresolved. Per germline, CDR1 SEHNR and CDR2 FQNEAQ (reference sequence). CDR3 size: 13 residues. V lost 1 base and J lost 2, with 5 bases in between. In DNA, the CDR3 is TGTGCCAGCAGCTTAGACCTTAACACTGAAGCTTTCTTT. Encoded protein: CASSLDLNTEAFF.

Many counts were recorded for this clonotype. The CDR3 DNA reads TGCGCCAGCAGCTTAGGGAGTTGGCAGGCCGCGTACTCTAACTATGGCTACACCTTC. Its protein product is CASSLGSWQAAYSNYGYTF. The chain is built from TRBV5-1 and TRBJ1-2, with D uncertain. Germline V gene lookup returns CDR1 SGHRS and CDR2 YFSETQ. CDR3 length equals 19 residues. The germline V and J ends were trimmed by 2 bases and 0 bases, with 23 bases remaining between them. Looking up the rest from reference TRBV5-1 and TRBJ1-2 gives the full variable domain: KAGVTQTPRYLIKTRGQQVTLSCSPISGHRSVSWYQQTPGQGLQFLFEYFSETQRNKGNFPGRFSGRQFSNSRSEMNVSTLELGDSALYLCASSLGSWQAAYSNYGYTFGSGTRLTVV.

The J gene is TRBJ2-2, the V gene TRBV29-1; no clear D gene. Germline CDR1 reads SQVTM; CDR2 reads ANQGSEA. The CDR3 is 16 amino acids. Deletions cut 6 bases from V and 2 bases from J, with 19 bases between. The DNA of the CDR3 is TGCAGCGTGCCGGGTTCAGGAAATACTAACACCGGGGAGCTGTTTTTT. Protein sequence: CSVPGSGNTNTGELFF.

This clonotype was seen ten or more times. The rearrangement joins TRBV7-2 to TRBJ2-5; D is possibly TRBD2 (6 bases). The CDR3 extends over 13 amino acids. V was trimmed by 8 bases and J by 1 base, leaving 11 bases between them. Germline-derived CDR1 and CDR2 are SGHTA and FQGNSA. The CDR3 coding sequence is TGTGCCAGCGTGACGGGGGTCCAAGAGACCCAGTACTTC. Encoded protein: CASVTGVQETQYF.

The table lists this clonotype with many counts. The rearrangement uses TRBV4-2 and TRBJ2-7; unclear D gene. Trimming removed 0 bases at V and 6 bases at J, with 12 bases between. This CDR3 is built from 14 residues. Germline assignment: CDR1 LGHNA and CDR2 YNFKEQ. The CDR3 here is CASSQEGLGPEQYF. DNA of the CDR3: TGTGCCAGCAGCCAAGAAGGGCTAGGCCCCGAGCAGTACTTC.

At least ten counts were recorded for this clonotype. This rearrangement joins TRBV4-3 to TRBJ2-5, with 10 bases fitting TRBD1. The CDR3 covers 16 residues. The ends lost 0 bases at V and 5 bases at J; junction bases unmatched: 6. In germline, CDR1 is LGHNA, CDR2 YSLEER. CDR3 loop: CASSQDRGTGDETQYF. CDR3 sequence (DNA): TGCGCCAGCAGCCAAGATAGGGGGACAGGGGACGAGACCCAGTACTTC.

In its sample, this clonotype was seen many times. This chain links TRBV18 with TRBJ2-1, with 12 positions matching TRBD2. Germline trimming cut 5 bases from V and 7 bases from J; bases unmatched to any gene: 9. Germline V CDR1 and CDR2: KGHSH, LQKENI. The CDR3 is 16 residues long. CDR3 loop: CASSSFLAGGNNEQFF. The CDR3 bases are TGTGCCAGCTCATCCTTCCTAGCGGGAGGGAATAATGAGCAGTTCTTC.

This clonotype has at least ten counts. This chain links TRBV7-9 with TRBJ2-1; 8 bases align to TRBD1. Germline lookup yields CDR1 SEHNR and CDR2 FQNEAQ (reference sequence). Trimming at V came to 1 base and at J to 3 bases, leaving 2 bases not matched to a gene. This CDR3 is 15 amino acids long. CDR3 sequence (DNA): TGTGCCAGCAGCTTAGGGACAGGGTTCTACAATGAGCAGTTCTTC. Translating gives CASSLGTGFYNEQFF.

In its sample, this clonotype was seen many times. The chain recombines TRBV24-1 with TRBJ2-1, with a possible D match to TRBD2 (7 bases). There are 16 residues in the CDR3. The ends were cut back, 4 bases at V and 5 bases at J, with 17 bases in the middle. The germline gives CDR1 KGHDR, CDR2 SFDVKD. In DNA, the CDR3 is TGTGCCACCAGTGAACTAGCAGCCGGGGGGCACAATGAGCAGTTCTTC. Amino acid sequence: CATSELAAGGHNEQFF.

This clonotype has at least ten counts. The gene calls are TRBV28 and TRBJ1-5, with 9 bases fitting TRBD1. Per the germline V gene, CDR1 is MDHEN and CDR2 is SYDVKM. CDR3 length: 16 amino acids. The V gene end was trimmed by 3 bases and the J gene end by 5 bases; junction bases not matched to a gene: 8. CDR3 nucleotides: TGTGCCAGCAGTTTCTCACAGGGGGCGAGATATCAGCCCCAGCATTTT. It codes for CASSFSQGARYQPQHF.

This clonotype has ten or more counts. The rearrangement links TRBV3-1 to TRBJ2-2, with D perhaps matching TRBD1 (5 bases). The CDR3 extends over 17 amino acids. The germline gives CDR1 LGHDT, CDR2 YNNKEL (reference sequence). Deletions cut 0 bases from V and 6 bases from J, with 17 bases between. CDR3 amino acids: CASSQEGASAFPGELFF. CDR3 DNA sequence: TGTGCCAGCAGCCAAGAAGGGGCTAGTGCGTTTCCCGGGGAGCTGTTTTTT.

This clonotype was seen at least ten times. The V call is TRBV28, the J call TRBJ2-5, with unresolved D. V lost 4 bases and J lost 4, with 19 bases in between. CDR1 and CDR2 from the germline V gene are MDHEN and SYDVKM. The CDR3 sequence is 16 residues long. CDR3 region: CASSSLSPPGAETQYF. The CDR3, as DNA: TGTGCCAGCAGTTCCTTGTCCCCCCCAGGCGCAGAGACCCAGTACTTC.

This clonotype came up many times. The rearrangement links TRBV6-2 or TRBV6-3 to TRBJ2-3; the match to TRBD1 covers 7 bases. J was trimmed by 2 bases and V by 6 bases; bases with no gene match: 8. Germline CDR1 MNHEY, CDR2 SVGEGT. CDR3 length equals 15 residues. This CDR3 is CASSVYRGPTDTQYF. The CDR3 bases are TGTGCCAGCAGCGTCTACAGGGGCCCCACAGATACGCAGTATTTT.

This clonotype was seen repeatedly, ten times or more. The chain recombines TRBV7-2 with TRBJ2-1; unclear D gene. V was shortened by 5 bases and J by 2 bases, with 13 bases between the two germline ends. The germline V gene has CDR1 SGHTA and CDR2 FQGNSA. This CDR3 is built from 15 residues. CDR3 region: CASSPDPSPYNEQFF. The CDR3 nucleotides are TGTGCCAGCAGCCCCGACCCAAGCCCCTACAATGAGCAGTTCTTC. The variable domain in full, completed from reference TRBV7-2 and TRBJ2-1, reads GAGVSQSPSNKVTEKGKDVELRCDPISGHTALYWYRQSLGQGLEFLIYFQGNSAPDKSGLPSDRFSAERTGGSVSTLTIQRTQQEDSAVYLCASSPDPSPYNEQFFGPGTRLTVL.

This clonotype has a count of ten or more. The V and J genes are TRBV12-3 or TRBV12-4 and TRBJ2-5; D may be TRBD1 (7 bases). This CDR3 comprises 16 residues. Trimming stripped 9 bases from V and 2 bases from J, with 22 bases between. The CDR3 bases are TGTGCCAGTCAAGTCTACCAACAGGGGAGGCAAGAGACCCAGTACTTC. Its protein is CASQVYQQGRQETQYF.

This clonotype came up many times. The chain uses TRBV28 and TRBJ2-7; D remains ambiguous. This CDR3 region has 11 residues. Germline CDR1 and CDR2: MDHEN and SYDVKM. Trimming removed 6 bases from V and 7 bases from J, with 10 bases in between. In DNA form, the CDR3 reads TGTGCCAGCAGGTTTTTGAGGGAGCAGTACTTC. This gives the protein CASRFLREQYF.

In its sample, this clonotype was seen a few times. V is TRBV25-1 and J is TRBJ2-7, with D tentatively TRBD2 (6 bases). This CDR3 comprises 16 residues. Trimming cost V 4 bases and J 5 bases, with 21 bases left between them. The germline V gene encodes CDR1 MGHDK and CDR2 SYGVNS. DNA for the CDR3: TGTGCCAGCAGTGTGGGCTCGGCGGGACCCGGAGACGAGCAGTACTTC. Its protein product is CASSVGSAGPGDEQYF.

This clonotype has a count of ten or more. The chain has TRBV12-5 and TRBJ2-1; D is perhaps TRBD1 (6 bases). CDR1 is LGHNT and CDR2 is FRNRAP in the germline V gene. The CDR3 runs 13 residues. The V gene lost 1 base and the J gene lost 10 bases, with 11 bases spanning the gap. CDR3 sequence: CASGLDTGLEQFF. In nucleotides, the CDR3 is TGTGCTAGTGGTTTGGACACAGGGTTAGAGCAGTTCTTC.

This clonotype was seen at least ten times. This chain joins TRBV7-9 and TRBJ1-1, with D perhaps matching TRBD1 (5 bases). Germline V gene sequence: CDR1 SEHNR, CDR2 FQNEAQ (reference sequence). The CDR3 loop spans 9 amino acids. The V end was cut by 11 bases, the J end by 10 bases, with 11 bases between. The CDR3 bases are TGTGCCCTGGGGGATGGAGCTTTCTTT. This codes for CALGDGAFF.

In this sample, this clonotype turned up many times. V is TRBV24-1 and J is TRBJ1-1; TRBD1 matches at 7 bases. The CDR3 sequence is 13 residues long. The trim removed 7 bases at V and 4 bases at J, leaving 5 bases unmatched. CDR1 and CDR2 (germline): KGHDR, SFDVKD. The CDR3 here is CATRRQGSTEAFF. The DNA for the CDR3 is TGTGCCACCAGGAGACAGGGATCCACTGAAGCTTTCTTT.

In its sample, this clonotype was seen many times. The chain employs TRBV5-1 and TRBJ2-5; D uncertain. Germline CDR1 and CDR2: SGHRS and YFSETQ. CDR3 length equals 14 residues. Trimming took 2 bases from V and 0 from J, leaving 8 bases between them. The chain's CDR3 is CASSFQADQETQYF. In DNA, the CDR3 is TGCGCCAGCAGCTTCCAGGCAGACCAAGAGACCCAGTACTTC. Filled out from reference TRBV5-1 and TRBJ2-5, the complete variable domain reads KAGVTQTPRYLIKTRGQQVTLSCSPISGHRSVSWYQQTPGQGLQFLFEYFSETQRNKGNFPGRFSGRQFSNSRSEMNVSTLELGDSALYLCASSFQADQETQYFGPGTRLLVL.

This clonotype was seen ten or more times. V is TRBV28 and J is TRBJ1-1; D is undetermined. Trimming left V 2 bases short and J 8 bases short, with 18 bases between. The germline V gene encodes CDR1 MDHEN and CDR2 SYDVKM. This CDR3 is built from 15 residues. In nucleotides, the CDR3 is TGTGCCAGCAGTTTACCGGGTTACCTGATTTCGGAAGCTTTCTTT. Its translation: CASSLPGYLISEAFF.

This clonotype occurred many times. The V call is TRBV7-9, the J call TRBJ2-7, with D perhaps TRBD2 (5 bases). Trimming removed 3 bases from V and 2 bases from J, with 11 bases in between. Germline CDR1 is SEHNR and CDR2 is FQNEAQ (reference sequence). CDR3 length: 14 residues. The chain's CDR3 is CASSFTGSTYEQYF. In DNA form, the CDR3 reads TGTGCCAGCAGCTTTACGGGGTCCACCTACGAGCAGTACTTC.